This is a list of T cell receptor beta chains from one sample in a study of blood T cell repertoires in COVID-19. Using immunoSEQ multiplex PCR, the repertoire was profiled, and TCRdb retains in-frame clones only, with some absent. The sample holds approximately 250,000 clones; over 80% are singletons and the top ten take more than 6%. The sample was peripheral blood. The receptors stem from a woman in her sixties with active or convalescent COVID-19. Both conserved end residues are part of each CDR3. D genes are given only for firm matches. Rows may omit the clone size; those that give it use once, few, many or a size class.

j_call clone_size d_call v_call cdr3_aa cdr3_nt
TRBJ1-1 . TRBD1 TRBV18 CASSPGQPYTEAFF TGTGCCAGCTCACCGGGACAGCCTTACACTGAAGCTTTCTTT
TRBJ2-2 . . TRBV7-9 CASSLGVLALNTGELFF TGTGCCAGCAGCTTAGGTGTTCTAGCGTTGAACACCGGGGAGCTGTTTTTT
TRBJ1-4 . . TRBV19 CASSIEAGREKLFF TGTGCCAGTAGTATCGAGGCAGGGCGGGAAAAACTGTTTTTT
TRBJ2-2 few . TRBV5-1 CASSLVPLTLAGELFF TGCGCCAGCAGCTTGGTTCCTCTAACTCTTGCCGGGGAGCTGTTTTTT
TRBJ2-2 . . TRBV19 CASSPDGVGTGELFF TGTGCCAGTAGCCCTGACGGGGTCGGCACCGGGGAGCTGTTTTTT
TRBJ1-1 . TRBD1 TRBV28 CASSFHWTGDTEAFF TGTGCCAGCAGTTTCCACTGGACAGGGGACACTGAAGCTTTCTTT
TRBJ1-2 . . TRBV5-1 CASSRGRDDRLAFPPYGYTF TGCGCCAGCAGCCGTGGTCGGGATGATCGTTTGGCTTTTCCGCCCTATGGCTACACCTTC
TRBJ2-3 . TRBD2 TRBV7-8 CASSLASGGADTQYF TGTGCCAGCAGCCTGGCTAGCGGGGGGGCGGATACGCAGTATTTT
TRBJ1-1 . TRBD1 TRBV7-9 CASSSRTGGAAEAFF TGTGCCAGCAGCTCCAGGACAGGGGGAGCCGCTGAAGCTTTCTTT
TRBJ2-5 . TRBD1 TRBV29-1 CSVAGTEQETQYF TGCAGCGTTGCTGGGACAGAACAAGAGACCCAGTACTTC
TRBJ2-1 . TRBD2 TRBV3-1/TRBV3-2 CASSLAGGFNEQFF TGTGCCAGCAGCCTAGCGGGGGGATTCAATGAGCAGTTCTTC
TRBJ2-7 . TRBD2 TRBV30 CAWSKLRTSGRYEQYF TGTGCCTGGAGTAAACTCCGGACTAGCGGGAGGTACGAGCAGTACTTC
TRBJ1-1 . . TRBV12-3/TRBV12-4 CASNTGNTEAFF TGTGCCAGCAATACAGGGAACACTGAAGCTTTCTTT
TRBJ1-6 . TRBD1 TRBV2 CASNTDRGNSPLHF TGTGCCAGCAATACCGACAGGGGAAATTCACCCCTCCACTTT
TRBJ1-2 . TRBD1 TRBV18 CASSGTGGNYGYTF TGTGCCAGCTCGGGGACAGGGGGCAACTATGGCTACACCTTC
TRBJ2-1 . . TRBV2 CASSELASYNEQFF TGTGCCAGCAGTGAACTAGCTAGTTACAATGAGCAGTTCTTC
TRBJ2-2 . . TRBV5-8 CASSLTVPTGELFF TGTGCCAGCAGCTTGACGGTGCCAACCGGGGAGCTGTTTTTT